These T cell receptor beta chains were read from a single sample in a study of T cells after yellow fever vaccination. TCRdb processed the 5' RACE reads anew with MiXCR; each CDR3 protein has one entry. The sample carries almost 600,000 distinct CDR3 sequences, approximately 12% recorded once. The sample in question was PBMCs, obtained on the day of the yellow fever booster vaccination. Receptor source: a man between 25 and 39 years old who received the YFV17D yellow fever vaccine. CDR3s include the opening cysteine and the closing phenylalanine or tryptophan. The D gene is left open where the match is weak. The size field is filled for only some rows; it gives once, few, many or a size class.

clone_size	v_call	d_call	j_call	cdr3_aa	cdr3_nt
few	TRBV7-9	-	TRBJ1-6	CASSLTGTNSPLHF	TGTGCCAGCAGCTTAACAGGGACTAATTCACCCCTCCACTTT
many	TRBV20-1	-	TRBJ1-1	CKTGGAFF	TGCAAGACTGGGGGCGCTTTCTTT
-	TRBV7-9	-	TRBJ2-5	CASSLKVGSETQYF	TGTGCCAGCAGCTTAAAGGTCGGAAGTGAGACCCAGTACTTC
-	TRBV19	-	TRBJ2-2	CASSTRGGTGELFF	TGTGCCAGTAGTACACGAGGAGGGACCGGGGAGCTGTTTTTT
few	TRBV20-1	TRBD1	TRBJ2-2	CSAPGQGASNTGELFF	TGCAGTGCCCCGGGACAGGGGGCCTCCAACACCGGGGAGCTGTTTTTT
-	TRBV6-6	TRBD1	TRBJ1-2	CASSLTGSDGYTF	TGTGCCAGCAGTCTGACAGGGTCCGATGGCTACACCTTC
few	TRBV30	-	TRBJ1-1	CAWSPRVDKRTFF	TGTGCCTGGAGTCCTCGGGTCGACAAGAGAACTTTCTTT
few	TRBV3-1	-	TRBJ2-3	CASSQVGSRGQGTQYF	TGTGCCAGCAGCCAAGTTGGTAGCAGGGGACAAGGTACGCAGTATTTT
-	TRBV3-1	-	TRBJ1-5	CASSQIPGVNQPQHF	TGTGCCAGCAGCCAAATCCCAGGGGTCAATCAGCCCCAGCATTTT
few	TRBV9	-	TRBJ2-4	CASSPSLRGAKNIQYF	TGTGCCAGCAGCCCGAGCCTCCGGGGAGCCAAAAACATTCAGTACTTC
few	TRBV5-1	TRBD2	TRBJ2-2	CASSPQASGLKSGELFF	TGCGCCAGCAGCCCTCAAGCTAGCGGCCTGAAATCCGGGGAGCTGTTTTTT
few	TRBV6-5	TRBD2	TRBJ2-7	CATSTGGYEQYF	TGTGCCACCAGTACGGGAGGGTACGAGCAGTACTTC
few	TRBV12-3/TRBV12-4	TRBD1	TRBJ2-3	CASSFGQGDYTDTQYF	TGTGCCAGCAGTTTCGGACAGGGGGATTACACAGATACGCAGTATTTT
few	TRBV29-1	-	TRBJ2-7	CSVLVYSYEQYF	TGCAGCGTTCTGGTCTACTCCTACGAGCAGTACTTC
-	TRBV20-1	-	TRBJ2-1	CSARGLWDSDNEQFF	TGCAGTGCTCGAGGCTTGTGGGACTCGGACAATGAGCAGTTCTTC
few	TRBV7-2	-	TRBJ1-1	CASSLVGGRGTEAFF	TGTGCCAGCAGCTTAGTGGGGGGCCGGGGCACTGAAGCTTTCTTT
few	TRBV5-4	-	TRBJ2-7	CASSPEPSDSRDEQYF	TGTGCCAGCAGCCCAGAACCGTCGGACAGCCGTGACGAGCAGTACTTC
-	TRBV20-1	-	TRBJ2-6	CSARKEGTNVLTF	TGCAGTGCTAGAAAAGAGGGAACGAACGTCCTGACTTTC
-	TRBV7-8	-	TRBJ2-2	CASSSGPTGRLVTGELFF	TGTGCCAGCAGCTCAGGCCCGACTGGGAGGTTGGTCACCGGGGAGCTGTTTTTT
few	TRBV29-1	TRBD1	TRBJ2-1	CSVNGQGYYNEQFF	TGCAGCGTTAACGGACAGGGTTATTACAATGAGCAGTTCTTC
few	TRBV5-1	TRBD1	TRBJ2-3	CASSHGQGAEDTQYF	TGCGCCAGCAGCCACGGACAGGGGGCCGAAGATACGCAGTATTTT
few	TRBV6-5	TRBD2	TRBJ2-1	CASSYTTSGRAQEQFF	TGTGCCAGCAGTTACACGACTAGCGGGAGGGCGCAGGAGCAGTTCTTC
few	TRBV6-1	-	TRBJ1-4	CASSKASVPEKLFF	TGTGCCAGCAGTAAAGCCTCGGTCCCTGAAAAACTGTTTTTT
-	TRBV6-1	TRBD2	TRBJ2-1	CASSGLAGGVGYNEQFF	TGTGCCAGCAGCGGACTAGCGGGAGGAGTTGGCTACAATGAGCAGTTCTTC
few	TRBV14	TRBD2	TRBJ2-3	CASSQLTRTSGRQVTQYF	TGTGCCAGCAGCCAACTAACCCGGACTAGCGGGAGACAAGTTACGCAGTATTTT
-	TRBV7-2	-	TRBJ2-3	CASRGGRGGDTQYF	TGTGCCAGCAGAGGGGGTAGGGGAGGAGATACGCAGTATTTT
few	TRBV6-1	TRBD2	TRBJ2-1	CASIPAGGAREQFF	TGTGCCAGCATCCCAGCGGGAGGAGCTCGTGAGCAGTTCTTC
few	TRBV29-1	TRBD2	TRBJ2-7	CSVVGLDPYEQYF	TGCAGCGTTGTTGGACTAGATCCCTACGAGCAGTACTTC
few	TRBV20-1	-	TRBJ2-7	CSARPPTASSYEQYF	TGCAGTGCTAGACCACCGACAGCGAGCTCCTACGAGCAGTACTTC
-	TRBV10-3	-	TRBJ1-1	CAISADSMNTEAFF	TGTGCCATCAGTGCGGACAGCATGAACACTGAAGCTTTCTTT
few	TRBV12-3/TRBV12-4	TRBD2	TRBJ2-1	CASTLAGIYNEQFF	TGTGCCAGCACGCTAGCGGGAATATACAATGAGCAGTTCTTC
few	TRBV4-3	-	TRBJ2-2	CASSQDRQNTGELFF	TGCGCCAGCAGCCAAGATCGGCAGAACACCGGGGAGCTGTTTTTT
few	TRBV7-8	-	TRBJ2-5	CASRPTEGEGETQYF	TGTGCCAGCAGGCCTACAGAGGGAGAAGGAGAGACCCAGTACTTC
few	TRBV5-6	TRBD1	TRBJ2-7	CASSFLGTGDNYEQYF	TGTGCCAGCAGCTTCCTGGGGACAGGGGATAACTACGAGCAGTACTTC
-	TRBV5-5	TRBD1	TRBJ1-6	CASSLEFPGTGELWPLHF	TGTGCCAGCAGCTTGGAATTTCCCGGGACAGGCGAGCTGTGGCCCCTCCACTTT
-	TRBV7-8	TRBD1	TRBJ1-1	CASSSRTGVRGEAFF	TGTGCCAGCAGCAGTAGGACAGGGGTTAGGGGTGAAGCTTTCTTT
few	TRBV6-5	-	TRBJ2-3	CASSSPYQGPDTQYF	TGTGCCAGCAGTTCCCCCTACCAGGGACCAGATACGCAGTATTTT
few	TRBV7-2	-	TRBJ2-7	CASSLDSFSYEQYF	TGTGCCAGCAGCTTGGACAGTTTCTCTTACGAGCAGTACTTC
few	TRBV5-1	TRBD1	TRBJ2-1	CASSQTGEQYNEQFF	TGCGCCAGCAGCCAAACAGGGGAACAATACAATGAGCAGTTCTTC
-	TRBV7-9	-	TRBJ1-1	CASSLGADTAEAFF	TGTGCCAGCAGCTTAGGGGCAGACACAGCTGAAGCTTTCTTT
-	TRBV12-3/TRBV12-4	TRBD2	TRBJ2-1	CASPGLAEGEQFF	TGTGCCAGTCCGGGACTAGCGGAAGGTGAGCAGTTCTTC
few	TRBV7-3	TRBD2	TRBJ2-2	CASSLSGVNTGELFF	TGTGCCAGCAGCCTTAGCGGGGTGAACACCGGGGAGCTGTTTTTT
-	TRBV5-1	-	TRBJ2-1	CASSFLAEDYNEQFF	TGCGCCAGCAGCTTTCTCGCGGAAGACTACAATGAGCAGTTCTTC
few	TRBV2	-	TRBJ2-1	CASRAVSYNEQFF	TGTGCCAGCAGAGCTGTATCCTACAATGAGCAGTTCTTC
few	TRBV29-1	-	TRBJ2-3	CSGDRAGTDTQYF	TGCAGCGGGGACCGGGCGGGCACAGATACGCAGTATTTT
-	TRBV29-1	-	TRBJ1-5	CSVSHGPSRNQPQHF	TGCAGCGTAAGCCACGGACCCTCACGAAATCAGCCCCAGCATTTT
-	TRBV7-8	TRBD2	TRBJ2-1	CASSSVAGGEQFF	TGTGCCAGCAGCTCCGTAGCGGGAGGAGAGCAGTTCTTC
-	TRBV18	-	TRBJ2-7	CASSQAGTVLYEQYF	TGTGCCAGCTCTCAGGCGGGCACAGTCCTCTACGAGCAGTACTTC
-	TRBV28	-	TRBJ2-7	CASSFPQTYEQYF	TGTGCCAGCAGTTTTCCCCAAACCTACGAGCAGTACTTC
few	TRBV7-8	-	TRBJ1-6	CASSLEAFSGSPLHF	TGTGCCAGCAGCTTAGAGGCCTTCTCGGGTTCACCCCTCCACTTT
-	TRBV20-1	-	TRBJ1-2	CCARRGSKDGYTF	TGCTGTGCTAGAAGGGGCAGTAAAGATGGCTACACCTTC
few	TRBV12-3/TRBV12-4	-	TRBJ1-3	CATNSGGNTIYF	TGTGCCACTAACTCTGGGGGAAACACCATATATTTT
-	TRBV30	-	TRBJ1-1	CAWSLLRGNTEAFF	TGTGCCTGGAGTCTTCTACGGGGGAACACTGAAGCTTTCTTT
few	TRBV28	-	TRBJ2-5	CASSFSPGKVVKTQYF	TGTGCCAGCAGTTTCAGTCCAGGGAAAGTCGTGAAGACCCAGTACTTC
-	TRBV7-9	-	TRBJ2-3	CASSFRAGGTDTQYF	TGTGCCAGCAGCTTCCGGGCCGGGGGCACAGATACGCAGTATTTT
few	TRBV15	-	TRBJ2-7	CATSRDLRGYEQYF	TGTGCCACCAGCAGAGATCTTCGGGGGTACGAGCAGTACTTC
few	TRBV4-3	-	TRBJ2-7	CASSQDRFDLYEQYF	TGCGCCAGCAGCCAAGACCGATTCGACCTCTACGAGCAGTACTTC
-	TRBV7-8	-	TRBJ2-7	CASSPREPLSSYEQYF	TGTGCCAGCAGCCCTCGTGAGCCGTTAAGCTCCTACGAGCAGTACTTC